The 30 T cell receptor beta chains below were found in one sample sequenced in a study of T cells expressing NK-cell markers. TCRdb reprocessed the 5' RACE reads; each CDR3 protein has one entry and no DNA is given. This table lists 250,000 to 300,000 distinct CDR3 sequences. The material sequenced was blood T cells: a sorted CD56 or NKG2C T cell subset, CD4+ or CD8+ T cells, or bulk PBMC T cells (not recorded which). The receptors originated from a man aged 18 to 29 in good health.

The V call is TRBV12-3 or TRBV12-4, the J call TRBJ2-1; checking the TCRdb D call of TRBD2 is not possible without DNA. The CDR3 is 15 residues long. The CDR3 sequence: CASSARLAGHNEQFF.

This rearrangement joins TRBV20-1 to TRBJ2-5. The CDR3 is 15 residues long. The germline gives CDR1 DFQATT, CDR2 SNEGSKA (reference sequence). The CDR3 sequence: CSAMGFHPLQETQYF.

The rearrangement joins TRBV10-3 to TRBJ2-1; TCRdb proposes TRBD2, but this gene call is untestable without DNA. CDR3 length: 12 amino acids. Germline CDR1 is ENHRY and CDR2 is SYGVKD. The chain's CDR3 is CAISEGMGGPFF.

The rearrangement uses TRBV6-5 and TRBJ2-7; TCRdb returns TRBD1, unconfirmable since there is no DNA. Germline V gives CDR1 MNHEY, CDR2 SVGAGI. The CDR3 spans 15 residues. CDR3 amino acids: CASSYSQGVSYEQYF.

The chain couples TRBV30 to TRBJ2-1; absent DNA, TCRdb's TRBD1 call cannot be checked. The V gene's germline CDR1 is GTSNPN and CDR2 SVGIG (reference sequence). This CDR3 comprises 14 residues. The CDR3 sequence: CAWMRGDLYNEQFF.

This chain links TRBV18 with TRBJ2-1; with no DNA, the TCRdb D assignment of TRBD1 cannot be verified. This CDR3 has 12 amino acids. Looked up from germline, CDR1 is KGHSH and CDR2 is LQKENI. CDR3 in amino acids: CASSPGRDEQFF.

The chain joins TRBV4-3 to TRBJ2-7. CDR3 size: 15 residues. Germline V gives CDR1 LGHNA, CDR2 YSLEER. This CDR3 reads CASSQDRYSYYEQYF.

J is TRBJ2-5 and V is TRBV6-6; TCRdb picks TRBD2, but there is no DNA to check that call. Per the germline V gene, CDR1 is MNHNY and CDR2 is SVGAGI (reference sequence). The CDR3 has 12 residues. The CDR3 here is CASEGLASRQYF.

The rearrangement links TRBV29-1 to TRBJ1-1. Per germline, CDR1 SQVTM and CDR2 ANQGSEA. The length of the CDR3 is 14 residues. The CDR3 region is CSVVVRAQRSQAFF.

The genes are TRBV7-8 and TRBJ1-2. Per germline, CDR1 SGHVS and CDR2 FQNEAQ. The CDR3 is 16 amino acids. CDR3 sequence: CASSLALTDANYGYTF.

This chain links TRBV5-5 with TRBJ2-5; the TRBD1 assignment by TCRdb is unverifiable without DNA. There are 13 residues in the CDR3. Germline V CDR1 and CDR2: SGHKS, YYEKEE (reference sequence). The CDR3 is CASHQTGVETQYF.

The chain carries TRBV5-4 and TRBJ1-4; TCRdb outputs TRBD1, but without DNA this stays unchecked. Germline V lookup: CDR1 SGHNT, CDR2 YYREEE (reference sequence). There are 14 residues in the CDR3. This CDR3 is CASSRTGGKEKLFF.

The CDR3 here is CASSSDREAETQYF. The chain uses TRBV5-6 and TRBJ2-5; no DNA is available, so the TRBD1 call from TCRdb remains unchecked. This CDR3 is built from 14 residues. Germline CDR1 is SGHDT and CDR2 is YYEEEE.

The gene calls are TRBV7-8 and TRBJ2-6. The CDR3 totals 15 residues. Looked up from germline, CDR1 is SGHVS and CDR2 is FQNEAQ. CDR3 sequence: CASSLDGLGANVLTF.

The CDR3 loop is CASSYFGTVNTEAFF. This chain joins TRBV6-5 and TRBJ1-1; no DNA is available, so the TRBD1 call from TCRdb remains unchecked. CDR3 size: 15 residues. The V gene's germline CDR1 is MNHEY and CDR2 SVGAGI.

The V gene is TRBV4-3, the J gene TRBJ2-1; TCRdb returns TRBD1, unconfirmable since there is no DNA. The CDR3 has 14 amino acids. Per the germline V gene, CDR1 is LGHNA and CDR2 is YSLEER. CDR3 sequence reads: CASSQDRGANEQFF.

This sequence joins TRBV10-3 and TRBJ2-5. CDR1 ENHRY and CDR2 SYGVKD come from the germline V gene. The CDR3 covers 14 residues. This CDR3 reads CAISERVVQETQYF.

The V and J genes are TRBV7-6 and TRBJ2-5. CDR1 and CDR2 from the germline V gene are SGHVS and FNYEAQ. The CDR3 has 12 amino acids. The CDR3 region is CASSLSMETQYF.

The V and J genes are TRBV5-5 and TRBJ2-3; no DNA is available, so the TRBD1 call from TCRdb remains unchecked. The CDR3 has 17 residues. Germline CDR1 is SGHKS and CDR2 is YYEKEE (reference sequence). CDR3: CASSKRPGTGGTDTQYF.

The CDR3 sequence is CASKMTGSSGNTIYF. The chain has TRBV12-3 or TRBV12-4 and TRBJ1-3; TCRdb reports TRBD1, a call that lacks DNA to check it against. The CDR3 runs to 15 residues.

This chain joins TRBV3-1 and TRBJ2-1; as DNA is missing, the TRBD2 call by TCRdb cannot be tested. CDR1 is LGHDT, CDR2 YNNKEL, per germline (reference sequence). The CDR3 is made up of 18 amino acids. The CDR3 region is CASSQDSLLTSGHNEQFF.

This chain links TRBV4-1 with TRBJ2-1; the D call from TCRdb, TRBD2, cannot be confirmed without DNA. The CDR3 covers 16 residues. CDR1 and CDR2 (germline): MGHRA, YSYEKL. CDR3: CASSQVSGTSYNEQFF.

This chain uses TRBV23-1 with TRBJ2-3; TCRdb gives TRBD1 as the D gene, but with no DNA this cannot be confirmed. TRBV23-1 is filed as an ORF, its function uncertain. CDR3 size: 17 residues. CDR3 sequence: CARGDRGRFRTTDTQYF.

The chain links TRBV7-6 to TRBJ2-5; lacking DNA, the TRBD2 call made by TCRdb goes unchecked. The germline gives CDR1 SGHVS, CDR2 FNYEAQ. This CDR3 spans 16 amino acids. The CDR3 here is CASSLAAAGRLETQYF. The complete variable domain, with remaining parts taken from reference TRBV7-6 and TRBJ2-5, reads GAGVSQSPRYKVTKRGQDVALRCDPISGHVSLYWYRQALGQGPEFLTYFNYEAQQDKSGLPNDRFSAERPEGSISTLTIQRTEQRDSAMYRCASSLAAAGRLETQYFGPGTRLLVL.

The chain joins TRBV7-2 to TRBJ1-1; lacking DNA, the TRBD1 call made by TCRdb goes unchecked. Germline V gives CDR1 SGHTA, CDR2 FQGNSA. The CDR3 consists of 16 residues. The CDR3 reads CASSPTGVGMNTEAFF.

This sequence joins TRBV11-2 and TRBJ2-1; TCRdb outputs TRBD2, but without DNA this stays unchecked. This CDR3 is 16 amino acids long. Germline V gene lookup returns CDR1 SGHAT and CDR2 FQNNGV. CDR3 protein: CASSLSTGLADNEQFF.

The V and J genes are TRBV7-9 and TRBJ2-7; TCRdb's D call of TRBD1 is untestable without DNA. In germline, CDR1 is SEHNR, CDR2 FQNEAQ (reference sequence). This CDR3 is built from 14 residues. The chain's CDR3 is CASSAGFHSYEQYF.

The chain recombines TRBV28 with TRBJ1-2. The CDR3 is 14 residues long. Germline V gives CDR1 MDHEN, CDR2 SYDVKM. This CDR3 reads CASSLDPTPNGYTF.

The chain combines TRBV5-1 with TRBJ2-1; with no DNA, the TCRdb D assignment of TRBD2 cannot be verified. There are 15 residues in the CDR3. Germline V gene sequence: CDR1 SGHRS, CDR2 YFSETQ. The CDR3 spells CASRMESPRYNEQFF.

V and J are TRBV18 and TRBJ2-7; lacking DNA, the TRBD1 call made by TCRdb goes unchecked. This CDR3 comprises 16 residues. CDR1 and CDR2 from the germline V gene are KGHSH and LQKENI. The CDR3 sequence: CASSLTGMDGNYEQYF. The entire variable domain, with the rest obtained from reference TRBV18 and TRBJ2-7, is as follows: NAGVMQNPRHLVRRRGQEARLRCSPMKGHSHVYWYRQLPEEGLKFMVYLQKENIIDESGMPKERFSAEFPKEGPSILRIQQVVRGDSAAYFCASSLTGMDGNYEQYFGPGTRLTVT.